This TCR beta chain was sequenced for a study of shared clonotypes between healthy human individuals. Study-level information: Three plates were used per donor for CD4 naive, three for CD4 memory, two for CD8 naive and one for CD8 memory.

The assay was immunoSEQ multiplex PCR, and TCRdb's table has in-frame clones only and misses some. The data contain about 1.5 million clones, roughly 98% of them singletons. This CDR3 has 12 residues. Deletions cut 7 bases from V and 2 bases from J, with 7 bases between. Germline assignment: CDR1 SGHTA and CDR2 FQGTGA. The V call is TRBV7-3, the J call TRBJ2-3; a possible D gene is TRBD2 (5 bases). Sequencing used naive CD4+ T cells sorted from blood. Subset: CD45RA+ positively selected. This TCR derives from a man aged 25-45 years in good health. In DNA form, the CDR3 reads TGTGCCAGCACGGGGTTCACAGATACGCAGTATTTT. Translating it yields CASTGFTDTQYF.